This T cell receptor (beta chain) was found in a study of T cells in tuberculosis. Study at large: A South African cohort included IGRA-negative adolescents, latently infected IGRA-positive adolescents and adults with active tuberculosis.

Clones were sequenced by immunoSEQ multiplex PCR, and TCRdb holds only the in-frame ones, with some missing. The table includes some 30,000 clones, approximately 93% detected once. The CDR3 extends over 13 amino acids. Germline V gene sequence: CDR1 MDHEN, CDR2 SYDVKM. Between the trimmed V and J ends, which lost 2 bases and 5 bases, there was a span of 9 bases. The rearrangement uses TRBV28 and TRBJ1-2; no firm D call. The sequence came from a donor between 5 and 29 years old with latent tuberculosis or without tuberculosis infection. Sequenced: PBMCs. The CDR3 here is CASSLTTFYGYTF. The DNA for the CDR3 is TGTGCCAGCAGTTTAACAACGTTTTATGGCTACACCTTC.